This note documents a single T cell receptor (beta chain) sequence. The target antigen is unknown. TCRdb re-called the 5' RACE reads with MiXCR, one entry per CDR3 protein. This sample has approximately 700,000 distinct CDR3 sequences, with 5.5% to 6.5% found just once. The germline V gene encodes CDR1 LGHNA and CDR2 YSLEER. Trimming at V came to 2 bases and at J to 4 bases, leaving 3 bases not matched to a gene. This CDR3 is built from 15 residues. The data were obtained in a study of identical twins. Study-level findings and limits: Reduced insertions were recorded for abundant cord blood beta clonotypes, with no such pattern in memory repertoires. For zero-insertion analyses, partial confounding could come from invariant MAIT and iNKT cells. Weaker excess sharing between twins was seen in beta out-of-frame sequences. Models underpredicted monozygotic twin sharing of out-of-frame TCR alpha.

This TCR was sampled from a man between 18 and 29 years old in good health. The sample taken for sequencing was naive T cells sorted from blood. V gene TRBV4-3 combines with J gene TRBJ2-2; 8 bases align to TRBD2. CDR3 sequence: CASSQTGGTTGELFF. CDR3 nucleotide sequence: TGCGCCAGCAGCCAAACGGGAGGGACCACCGGGGAGCTGTTTTTT.